Following are 18 T cell receptor beta chains from one sample sequenced in a study of blood T cell repertoires in COVID-19. Only in-frame clones appear in the TCRdb table, and some are missing; sequencing was by immunoSEQ multiplex PCR. The table includes around 210,000 clones, 60% to 85% detected once. The specimen was peripheral blood. The receptors stem from a woman in her sixties or seventies with acute or convalescent COVID-19.

This clone is a singleton in its sample. This chain connects TRBV6-2 or TRBV6-3 to TRBJ2-5, with TRBD2 identical over 8 bases. CDR3 length equals 14 residues. With 5 bases clipped from V and 5 bases from J, the junction kept 7 bases outside the gene matches. CDR1 is MNHEY, CDR2 SVGEGT, per germline. The CDR3 coding sequence is TGTGCCAGCAGTACACTAGCGGAGGGGGAGACCCAGTACTTC. Protein product: CASSTLAEGETQYF.

The chain uses TRBV29-1 and TRBJ2-7, with 10 bases that match TRBD2. The CDR3 spans 13 residues. V gave up 6 bases and J gave up 7 bases; unmatched junction bases: 9. The germline V gene has CDR1 SQVTM and CDR2 ANQGSEA. The CDR3, as DNA: TGCAGCGTCGTTCTAGCGGGAGCGCGAGAGCAGTACTTC. It codes for CSVVLAGAREQYF.

The table lists this clone with a few counts. The CDR3: CASSTLRGPGETQYF. The DNA for the CDR3 is TGTGCCAGTAGTACTCTCAGGGGGCCCGGTGAGACCCAGTACTTC. The genes are TRBV19 and TRBJ2-5, with 8 bases fitting TRBD1. The germline V gene has CDR1 LNHDA and CDR2 SQIVND (reference sequence). This CDR3 comprises 15 residues. V lost 4 bases and J lost 5; bases outside the gene matches: 9.

The V gene is TRBV6-4, the J gene TRBJ2-1; 8 nucleotides agree with TRBD2. J lost 5 bases, V lost 7 bases, and 10 bases had no gene match. Per germline, CDR1 MRHNA and CDR2 SNTAGT. CDR3 size: 15 residues. This CDR3 reads CASMRTSGTNNEQFF. The DNA for the CDR3 is TGTGCCAGCATGCGAACTAGCGGAACTAACAATGAGCAGTTCTTC.

V usage is TRBV7-2 and J usage is TRBJ2-7; D is perhaps TRBD1 (6 bases). The CDR3 totals 15 residues. Trimming stripped 1 base from V and 3 bases from J, with 13 bases between. Germline CDR1 and CDR2: SGHTA and FQGNSA. CDR3 in DNA: TGTGCCAGCAGCTTAGTAAGGGGGAGACACTACGAGCAGTACTTC. This gives the protein CASSLVRGRHYEQYF.

The CDR3, as DNA: TGTGCCAGCAGCCAAAAACAGGGCTTGGGGACCCAGTACTTC. It is translated as CASSQKQGLGTQYF. The V and J genes are TRBV3-1 (or the pseudogene TRBV3-2) and TRBJ2-5; TRBD1 might be the D (6 bases). Germline V gene data show CDR1 as LGHDT and CDR2 as YNNKEL (reference sequence). With 2 bases removed from V and 7 bases from J, the gap between germline ends came to 14 bases. The CDR3 is 14 amino acids.

This clone was observed a few times. The chain joins TRBV5-4 to TRBJ2-2, with a possible D match to TRBD1 (7 bases). Trimming cost V 4 bases and J 3 bases, with 13 bases left between them. The CDR3 sequence is 15 residues long. Germline-derived CDR1 and CDR2 are SGHNT and YYREEE (reference sequence). CDR3 bases: TGTGCCAGCAGCAGTCGCAGGGGGGACACCGGGGAGCTGTTTTTT. This codes for CASSSRRGDTGELFF.

The V gene is TRBV9, the J gene TRBJ1-1; D remains ambiguous. V was cut by 5 bases and J by 0 bases, with 5 bases left in between. In germline, CDR1 is SGDLS, CDR2 YYNGEE. This CDR3 has 12 amino acids. Written as DNA, the CDR3 is TGTGCCAGCAGTCGAGTGAACACTGAAGCTTTCTTT. The encoded protein is CASSRVNTEAFF. Filled out from reference TRBV9 and TRBJ1-1, the complete variable domain reads DSGVTQTPKHLITATGQRVTLRCSPRSGDLSVYWYQQSLDQGLQFLIQYYNGEERAKGNILERFSAQQFPDLHSELNLSSLELGDSALYFCASSRVNTEAFFGQGTRLTVV.

The V gene is TRBV3-1 (or the pseudogene TRBV3-2), the J gene TRBJ2-2; possible D gene TRBD1, 5 bases. The CDR3 is made up of 15 amino acids. Trimming removed 7 bases from V and 0 bases from J, with 12 bases in between. The germline CDR1 and CDR2 sequences are LGHDT and YNNKEL (reference sequence). The CDR3 DNA sequence: TGTGCCAGCACCCTTTACAGGTCGAACACCGGGGAGCTGTTTTTT. This translates into CASTLYRSNTGELFF.

V usage is TRBV2 and J usage is TRBJ1-6; tentatively, D is TRBD1 (6 bases). There are 16 residues in the CDR3. V was cut by 0 bases and J by 5 bases, with 11 bases left in between. CDR1 is SNHLY and CDR2 is FYNNEI in the germline V gene. CDR3 sequence: CASSEAGAADNSPLHF. As DNA, the CDR3 is TGTGCCAGCAGTGAAGCGGGGGCGGCAGATAATTCACCCCTCCACTTT.

The V call is TRBV18, the J call TRBJ2-2; 9 bases are a match to TRBD1. Germline CDR1 KGHSH, CDR2 LQKENI. The CDR3 covers 17 residues. The ends lost 2 bases at V and 0 bases at J; junction bases unmatched: 4. The CDR3 nucleotides read TGTGCCAGCTCACCAACCGGACAGGGGTCGAACACCGGGGAGCTGTTTTTT. It yields the protein CASSPTGQGSNTGELFF.

V gene TRBV2 combines with J gene TRBJ1-1; unclear D gene. The CDR3 runs 15 residues. The ends were cut back, 1 base at V and 7 bases at J, with 16 bases in the middle. Germline assignment: CDR1 SNHLY and CDR2 FYNNEI. This CDR3 is CASSEDTRWNGEAFF. In nucleotides, the CDR3 is TGTGCCAGCAGTGAAGACACTAGGTGGAACGGTGAAGCTTTCTTT. Variable domain in full (rest from reference TRBV2 and TRBJ1-1): EPEVTQTPSHQVTQMGQEVILRCVPISNHLYFYWYRQILGQKVEFLVSFYNNEISEKSEIFDDQFSVERPDGSNFTLKIRSTKLEDSAMYFCASSEDTRWNGEAFFGQGTRLTVV.

The chain carries TRBV18 and TRBJ2-1; D is possibly TRBD1 (5 bases). With 2 bases removed from V and 9 bases from J, the gap between germline ends came to 11 bases. Germline V CDR1 and CDR2: KGHSH, LQKENI. The CDR3 contains 13 residues. The CDR3 DNA sequence: TGTGCCAGCTCACCAGTTAGGGGTGGTGAGCAGTTCTTC. This codes for CASSPVRGGEQFF.

This clone was detected a few times. The V gene is TRBV28, the J gene TRBJ1-2; TRBD1 is a possible D gene (5 bases). The CDR3 has 12 amino acids. Per germline, CDR1 MDHEN and CDR2 SYDVKM. V lost 6 bases and J 7 bases, leaving 12 bases between the germline ends. Here the CDR3 reads CASSPAGRGYTF. The CDR3 DNA is TGTGCCAGCAGCCCGGCGGGGCGTGGCTACACCTTC.

The chain employs TRBV12-3 or TRBV12-4 and TRBJ2-1, with D uncertain. Trimming cost V 8 bases and J 0 bases, with 8 bases left between them. The CDR3 contains 13 residues. The CDR3 here is CASGGSSYNEQFF. The CDR3 DNA reads as TGTGCCAGCGGCGGAAGCTCCTACAATGAGCAGTTCTTC.

J is TRBJ2-1 and V is TRBV30; 7 positions agree with TRBD2. The CDR3 contains 13 residues. After removal of 4 bases from V and 5 bases from J, the junction contained 5 bases not matched to a gene. Germline assignment: CDR1 GTSNPN and CDR2 SVGIG (reference sequence). For the CDR3, the DNA is TGTGCCTGGACAACGGGAGGTAACAATGAGCAGTTCTTC. This translates into CAWTTGGNNEQFF.

The chain carries TRBV28 and TRBJ2-1; 9 nucleotides agree with TRBD2. After removal of 4 bases from V and 11 bases from J, the junction contained 6 bases not matched to a gene. Germline CDR1 reads MDHEN; CDR2 reads SYDVKM. The CDR3 length is 13 residues. The CDR3, as DNA: TGTGCCAGCAGTTCGGGTAGCGGGAGTAAGCAGTTCTTC. Residues: CASSSGSGSKQFF.

This clone came up a few times. The chain couples TRBV20-1 to TRBJ1-2; D ambiguous. This CDR3 comprises 11 residues. The germline gives CDR1 DFQATT, CDR2 SNEGSKA (reference sequence). Trimming removed 2 bases from V and 4 bases from J, with 5 bases in between. CDR3 DNA: TGCAGTGCTAGATCCAGCTATGGCTACACCTTC. It codes for CSARSSYGYTF.